This paragraph reports one T cell receptor beta chain. This CDR3 is built from 14 residues. V was trimmed by 4 bases and J by 5 bases, leaving 12 bases between them. Germline V lookup: CDR1 MNHEY, CDR2 SMNVEV (reference sequence). Symptom resolution, clearance, or two negative PCRs marked the recovered donors of Cohort 3. Original methodology: Reference gene primer amplification in the assay estimated nucleated cell counts. Only in-frame clones appear in the TCRdb table, and some are missing; sequencing was by immunoSEQ multiplex PCR. Clone size and V and J calls were adopted from that table, with D and trimming inferred from the DNA. The repertoire includes some 350,000 clones, around 87% of them detected once, and approximately 5.3% sits in the top ten. This sample was taken from a study of blood T cell repertoires in COVID-19.

The chain has TRBV27 and TRBJ1-5; D is possibly TRBD1 (6 bases). The sequence was collected from a woman aged 25 to 45 who had recovered from COVID-19. Material: PBMCs or T cells enriched from blood (not recorded which). This CDR3 is CASSSHRADQPQHF. The CDR3 nucleotides are TGTGCCAGCAGTTCTCACAGGGCGGATCAGCCCCAGCATTTT.